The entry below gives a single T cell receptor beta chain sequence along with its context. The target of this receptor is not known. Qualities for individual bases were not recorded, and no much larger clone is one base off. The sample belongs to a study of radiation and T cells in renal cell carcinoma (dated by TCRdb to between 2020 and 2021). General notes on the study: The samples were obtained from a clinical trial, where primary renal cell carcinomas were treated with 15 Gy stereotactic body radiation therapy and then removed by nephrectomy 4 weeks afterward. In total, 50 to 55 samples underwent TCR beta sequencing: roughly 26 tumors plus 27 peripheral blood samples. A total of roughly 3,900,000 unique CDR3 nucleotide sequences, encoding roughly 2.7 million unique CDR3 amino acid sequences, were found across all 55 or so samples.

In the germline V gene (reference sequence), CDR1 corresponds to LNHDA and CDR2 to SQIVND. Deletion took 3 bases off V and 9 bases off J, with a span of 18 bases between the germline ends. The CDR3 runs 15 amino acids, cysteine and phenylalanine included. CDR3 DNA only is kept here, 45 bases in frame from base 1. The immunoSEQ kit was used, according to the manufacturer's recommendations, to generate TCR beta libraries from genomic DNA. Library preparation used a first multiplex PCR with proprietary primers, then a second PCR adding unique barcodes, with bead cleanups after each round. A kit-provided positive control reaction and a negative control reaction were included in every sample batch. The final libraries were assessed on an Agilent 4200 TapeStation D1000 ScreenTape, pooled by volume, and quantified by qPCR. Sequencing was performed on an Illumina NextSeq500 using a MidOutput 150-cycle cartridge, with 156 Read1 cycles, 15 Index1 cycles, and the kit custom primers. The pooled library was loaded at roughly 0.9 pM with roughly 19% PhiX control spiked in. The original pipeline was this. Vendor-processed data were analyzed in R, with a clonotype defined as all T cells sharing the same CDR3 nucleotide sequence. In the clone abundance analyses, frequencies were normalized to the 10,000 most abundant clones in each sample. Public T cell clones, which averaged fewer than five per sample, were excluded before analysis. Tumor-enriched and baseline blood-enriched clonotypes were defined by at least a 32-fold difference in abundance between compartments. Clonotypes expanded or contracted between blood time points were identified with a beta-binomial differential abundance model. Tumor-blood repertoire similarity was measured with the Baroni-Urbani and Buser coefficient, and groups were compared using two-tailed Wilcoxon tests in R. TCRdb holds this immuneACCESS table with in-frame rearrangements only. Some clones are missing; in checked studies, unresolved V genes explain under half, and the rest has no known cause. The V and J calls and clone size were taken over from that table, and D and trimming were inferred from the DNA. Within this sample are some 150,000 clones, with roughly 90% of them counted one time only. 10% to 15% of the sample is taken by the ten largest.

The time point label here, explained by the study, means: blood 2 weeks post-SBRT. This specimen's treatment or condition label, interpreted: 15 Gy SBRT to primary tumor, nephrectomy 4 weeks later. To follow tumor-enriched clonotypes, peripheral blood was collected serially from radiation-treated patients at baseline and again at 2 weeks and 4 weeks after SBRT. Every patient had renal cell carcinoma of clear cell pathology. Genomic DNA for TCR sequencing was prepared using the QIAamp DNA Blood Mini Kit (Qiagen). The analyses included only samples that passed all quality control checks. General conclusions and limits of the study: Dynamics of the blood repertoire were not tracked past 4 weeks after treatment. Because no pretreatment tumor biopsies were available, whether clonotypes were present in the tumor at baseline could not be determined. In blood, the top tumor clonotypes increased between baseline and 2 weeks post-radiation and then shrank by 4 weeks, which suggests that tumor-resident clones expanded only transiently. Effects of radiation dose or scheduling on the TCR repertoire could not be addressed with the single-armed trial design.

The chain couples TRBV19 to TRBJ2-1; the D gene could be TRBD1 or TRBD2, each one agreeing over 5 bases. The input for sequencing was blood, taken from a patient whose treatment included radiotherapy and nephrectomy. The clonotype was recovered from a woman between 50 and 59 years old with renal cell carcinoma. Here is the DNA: TGTGCCAGTAGTATGGGGGAACTAGTTACGACTGAGCAGTTCTTC. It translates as CASSMGELVTTEQFF.